The TCR beta chain described here comes from a study of T cells in Graves' hyperthyroidism and ophthalmopathy. Study-wide context: Any treatment followed the collection of peripheral blood at initial diagnosis.

Deletions cut 3 bases from V and 4 bases from J, with 12 bases between. The germline gives CDR1 LNHDA, CDR2 SQIVND (reference sequence). The CDR3 length is 14 residues. The investigators amplified TCR beta CDR3 regions from RNA transcripts. The HTBI primer set was used in a first-round RT-PCR of the TCR CDR3. MiXCR was run by TCRdb on the multiplex PCR reads, yielding one entry per CDR3 protein. The table shows about 640,000 distinct CDR3 sequences, with less than 25% occurring only once. Fresh 10 ml peripheral blood yielded PBMCs. Sequencing used blood. The TCR originated in a man under 40 with Graves' ophthalmopathy. The chain employs TRBV19 and TRBJ1-2; D uncertain. The CDR3 DNA is TGTGCCAGTAGTATCCTCGGATCTTCCTATGGCTACACCTTC. Residues: CASSILGSSYGYTF.